A single sample gave rise to the 20 T cell receptor beta chains below, sequenced in a study of control samples from healthy donors and cancer patients. Generated by immunoSEQ multiplex PCR, the TCRdb table keeps only in-frame clones and is missing some. The sample includes just over 9,000 clones, 90% to 95% of them seen just once. The sequencing sample was made of PBMCs. The receptors here all came from a man between 60 and 75 years old with colorectal cancer.

The CDR3 nucleotides are TGTGCCAGCAGTTACTCGCCTAGCGGGGGGTTATACAATGAGCAGTTCTTC. It is translated as CASSYSPSGGLYNEQFF. This chain connects TRBV6-2 or TRBV6-3 to TRBJ2-1; 11 bases map to TRBD2. The V gene end was trimmed by 0 bases and the J gene end by 4 bases; junction bases not matched to a gene: 5. The CDR3 runs to 17 residues. Germline values: CDR1 MNHEY, CDR2 SVGEGT.

CDR3 sequence (DNA): TGTGCTAGTGCCGGGTCCGGGGCAGATACGCAGTATTTT. Its protein product is CASAGSGADTQYF. The chain joins TRBV12-5 to TRBJ2-3; D is possibly TRBD2 (5 bases). Germline CDR1 is LGHNT and CDR2 is FRNRAP. CDR3 length: 13 amino acids. V lost 7 bases, J lost 4 bases, and 12 bases lay in between.

The J gene is TRBJ1-1, the V gene TRBV6-2 or TRBV6-3; 7 bases line up with TRBD1. The CDR3 covers 13 residues. From germline, CDR1 is MNHEY and CDR2 SVGEGT. After removal of 2 bases from V and 7 bases from J, the junction contained 4 bases not matched to a gene. The CDR3 sequence is CASSYQGQLEAFF. CDR3 DNA: TGTGCCAGCAGTTACCAGGGACAGCTTGAAGCTTTCTTT.

The chain carries TRBV7-9 and TRBJ2-5, with a possible D match to TRBD1 (6 bases). This CDR3 comprises 13 residues. Deletions cut 4 bases from V and 1 base from J, with 7 bases between. Germline CDR1 and CDR2: SEHNR and FQNEAQ (reference sequence). CDR3 amino acids: CASSSRGQETQYF. DNA of the CDR3: TGTGCCAGCAGCTCCAGGGGCCAAGAGACCCAGTACTTC.

The chain recombines TRBV5-1 with TRBJ2-5; tentatively, D is TRBD1 (6 bases). Trimming cost V 3 bases and J 5 bases, with 14 bases left between them. Germline lookup yields CDR1 SGHRS and CDR2 YFSETQ. This CDR3 is built from 14 residues. This CDR3 reads CASSSQGGEETQYF. The DNA for the CDR3 is TGCGCCAGCAGCTCCCAAGGGGGTGAGGAGACCCAGTACTTC. The whole variable domain, remainder taken from reference TRBV5-1 and TRBJ2-5, is KAGVTQTPRYLIKTRGQQVTLSCSPISGHRSVSWYQQTPGQGLQFLFEYFSETQRNKGNFPGRFSGRQFSNSRSEMNVSTLELGDSALYLCASSSQGGEETQYFGPGTRLLVL.

The chain combines TRBV2 with TRBJ2-7; D is uncertain. Germline CDR1 is SNHLY and CDR2 is FYNNEI. Trimming pared 8 bases from V and 4 bases from J, leaving 6 bases between. The CDR3 spans 10 residues. CDR3 sequence (DNA): TGTGCCAGCTCCAATTACGAGCAGTACTTC. The encoded protein is CASSNYEQYF. The complete variable domain, with remaining parts taken from reference TRBV2 and TRBJ2-7, reads EPEVTQTPSHQVTQMGQEVILRCVPISNHLYFYWYRQILGQKVEFLVSFYNNEISEKSEIFDDQFSVERPDGSNFTLKIRSTKLEDSAMYFCASSNYEQYFGPGTRLTVT.

The chain has TRBV11-2 and TRBJ2-7; D unclear. Trimming pared 3 bases from V and 5 bases from J, leaving 5 bases between. The germline V gene has CDR1 SGHAT and CDR2 FQNNGV. This CDR3 has 11 residues. Written as DNA, the CDR3 is TGTGCCAGCAGCTTTTTCAACGAGCAGTACTTC. Its translation is CASSFFNEQYF.

The DNA for the CDR3 is TGTGCCTGGGGAGGGACAGGGAGTTATGGCTACACCTTC. Encoded protein: CAWGGTGSYGYTF. The rearrangement links TRBV30 to TRBJ1-2; TRBD1 agrees at 9 bases. Trimming at V came to 5 bases and at J to 5 bases, leaving 6 bases not matched to a gene. Germline loops: CDR1 GTSNPN, CDR2 SVGIG (reference sequence). The CDR3 is made up of 13 amino acids.

V usage is TRBV28 and J usage is TRBJ1-6, with a possible D match to TRBD1 (5 bases). The CDR3 contains 14 residues. Germline V gene data show CDR1 as MDHEN and CDR2 as SYDVKM. V dropped 6 bases and J dropped 5 bases, with 11 bases sitting between them. CDR3 loop: CASRQATDNSPLHF. For the CDR3, the DNA is TGTGCCAGCAGACAGGCGACCGATAATTCACCCCTCCACTTT.

The chain couples TRBV5-1 to TRBJ1-5; D perhaps matches TRBD1 (5 bases). V lost 0 bases to trimming and J lost 6 bases, with 16 bases between them. This CDR3 comprises 16 residues. Looked up from germline, CDR1 is SGHRS and CDR2 is YFSETQ. The CDR3 region is CASSLGDRQGGQPQHF. CDR3 DNA sequence: TGCGCCAGCAGCTTGGGGGATAGGCAGGGAGGTCAGCCCCAGCATTTT.

The chain links TRBV28 to TRBJ2-7; D remains ambiguous. Germline lookup yields CDR1 MDHEN and CDR2 SYDVKM. The V end lost 4 bases, the J end lost 1 base, and 17 bases lay between the germline ends. The CDR3 contains 16 residues. The DNA of the CDR3 is TGTGCCAGCAGTTACCCATACCTGACACAATCCTACGAGCAGTACTTC. Amino acid sequence: CASSYPYLTQSYEQYF.

V is TRBV4-3 and J is TRBJ1-5; the D gene is possibly TRBD1 (5 bases). The V and J ends lost 0 bases and 3 bases respectively, with 12 bases between them. Germline V CDR1 and CDR2: LGHNA, YSLEER. The CDR3 is 16 residues long. The CDR3 is CASSQDHQGFNQPQHF. CDR3 coding DNA: TGCGCCAGCAGCCAAGATCATCAGGGCTTCAATCAGCCCCAGCATTTT.

The chain carries TRBV28 and TRBJ2-1; no reliable D call. The germline CDR1 and CDR2 sequences are MDHEN and SYDVKM. Trimming stripped 5 bases from V and 5 bases from J, with 16 bases between. The CDR3 has 15 amino acids. CDR3 nucleotide sequence: TGTGCCAGCAGTCTAAATTCTGGCTACCACAATGAGCAGTTCTTC. The encoded protein is CASSLNSGYHNEQFF.

This clone was detected a few times. V and J are TRBV9 and TRBJ2-5; D remains unclear. V lost 4 bases to trimming and J lost 5 bases, with 15 bases between them. CDR1 SGDLS and CDR2 YYNGEE come from the germline V gene. CDR3 length: 14 amino acids. The CDR3 is CASSPHPLGETQYF. CDR3 sequence (DNA): TGTGCCAGCAGCCCACACCCCCTAGGGGAGACCCAGTACTTC.

J is TRBJ1-2 and V is TRBV28; 7 bases agree with TRBD1. Germline V lookup: CDR1 MDHEN, CDR2 SYDVKM. There are 14 residues in the CDR3. The ends lost 3 bases at V and 5 bases at J; junction bases unmatched: 6. The CDR3 loop is CASSLQGQLYGYTF. The CDR3 DNA sequence: TGTGCCAGCAGTTTGCAGGGACAGTTATATGGCTACACCTTC.

The chain combines TRBV6-2 or TRBV6-3 with TRBJ2-7, with 11 bases lining up with TRBD1. The V segment lost 3 bases and the J segment 3 bases; nucleotides outside the gene matches: 4. The CDR3 covers 15 residues. Germline V lookup: CDR1 MNHEY, CDR2 SVGEGT. The CDR3 spells CASSYGQGAIYEQYF. The CDR3 DNA reads TGTGCCAGCAGTTATGGACAGGGGGCGATCTACGAGCAGTACTTC.

V usage is TRBV21-1 and J usage is TRBJ2-7. TRBV21-1 is reported as a pseudogene. This CDR3 region has 14 residues. CDR3 region: CASIVGTAAYEQYF. CDR3 nucleotides: TGTGCCAGCATAGTAGGGACGGCGGCCTACGAGCAGTACTTC.

This sequence joins TRBV4-3 and TRBJ2-3; TRBD2 might be the D (6 bases). The V end was cut by 4 bases, the J end by 0 bases, with 11 bases between. This CDR3 comprises 15 residues. Germline loops: CDR1 LGHNA, CDR2 YSLEER. The CDR3 nucleotides are TGCGCCAGCAGCCCCCGGGAGTTTAGCACAGATACGCAGTATTTT. Translated, it gives CASSPREFSTDTQYF.

V is TRBV27 and J is TRBJ2-1; TRBD1 is a possible D gene (5 bases). The CDR3 extends over 13 amino acids. The V gene lost 9 bases and the J gene lost 0 bases, with 9 bases spanning the gap. Per germline, CDR1 MNHEY and CDR2 SMNVEV (reference sequence). DNA of the CDR3: TGTGCCAGTTCCGACAGCTCCTACAATGAGCAGTTCTTC. This gives the protein CASSDSSYNEQFF.

The gene calls are TRBV18 and TRBJ1-3; 8 nucleotides agree with TRBD1. The germline CDR1 and CDR2 sequences are KGHSH and LQKENI. V shed 3 bases and J 2 bases; nucleotides not matched to a gene: 0. This CDR3 spans 14 amino acids. The chain's CDR3 is CASSPDRAGNTIYF. In DNA, the CDR3 is TGTGCCAGCTCACCGGACAGGGCTGGAAACACCATATATTTT.